Sequencing of this T cell receptor beta chain was carried out in a study of shared clonotypes between healthy human individuals (dated by TCRdb to 2020 to 2022). Turning to the overall study: The cohort comprised a couple of women and three men aged 18 to 49 years. For each donor, three plates each were used for CD4 naive and CD4 memory, two plates were used for CD8 naive, and one plate was used for CD8 memory. To estimate repertoire size and how much clonotype sharing occurs between individuals, the study deeply sequenced the blood TCR repertoires of five healthy adults. To increase sequencing depth and limit assay-specific biases, different laboratories used diverse techniques to prepare libraries and sequence TCR repertoires. Leukapheresis yielded between about 0.94 and 8.9 billion PBMCs per donor.

Using the deep immunoSEQ assay, multiplex PCR amplified TCR CDR3 regions from genomic DNA. For each cell subset, the extracted genomic DNA was distributed evenly across all wells of several immunoSEQ 96-well plates, and each plate served as one replicate. For sorted subsets, each replicate PCR was loaded with 200 ng genomic DNA, equivalent to about 30,000 T cell genomes. Purified libraries were quantified with a Qubit 3.0 fluorometer, sized on a Bioanalyzer 2100, and re-quantified with the KAPA Library Quantification kit. Every immunoSEQ 96-well plate was sequenced on a dedicated single-read 150-cycle Illumina NextSeq 550 flow cell. As for the authors' bioinformatics: Because only junctional sequences without quality scores were contained in the immunoSEQ output, filtering matching that applied to full-length reads could not be performed. To assign V/J genes and CDR3, sequences were annotated using PyIR, a Python wrapper for IgBLAST v1.9, with IMGT germline references. Any read was removed if the V/J assignment was weak (E-value above 1e-6), the CDR3 was missing, or the read contained stop codons, out-of-frame junctions, or ambiguous translated residues. V3J clonotypes were defined as sequences sharing the same inferred V gene, J gene, and CDR3 amino acid sequence. To compute the percentage overlap between repertoires, the number of shared unique clonotypes was divided by the size of the smaller repertoire. RTK rarefaction, the Chao1 estimator, and Recon v2.1 estimates of unobserved clonotypes were used to assess repertoire richness. Generation probabilities were computed with OLGA for all TCRbeta clonotypes obtained by the gDNA method from a handful of donors. TCRdb retrieved this table from immuneACCESS and kept in-frame rearrangements only. Not all clones are present; in checked studies, unresolved V genes account for under half, and no reason is known for the remainder. V, J and clone size were drawn from that table, and D and trimming were deduced from the DNA. The sample has roughly 1.5 million clones on record, approximately 98% of them singletons. Of the sample, 0.4% to 0.45% falls within the top ten clones.

CDR1 LNHDA and CDR2 SQIVND were looked up in the germline V gene (reference sequence). The CDR3 runs 13 residues from the cysteine to the phenylalanine. The entry retains the CDR3 DNA only, 39 bases that are in frame from base 1. The V end loses 8 bases and the J end loses 4 bases, and a stretch of 12 bases separates them. Donors were healthy HIV-negative adults with no recently reported acute infections or vaccinations. Only Caucasian adults living in Nashville, Tennessee, USA were represented among the donors. CD4+ T cells were enriched by magnetic negative selection; naive cells were then positively selected on CD45RA, and the negative fraction formed the memory subset. Blood was collected by leukapheresis, and PBMCs were isolated by Ficoll-Histopaque density gradient centrifugation and then cryopreserved in liquid nitrogen vapor phase. Purity and quantity of every magnetically sorted T cell population were checked by analytical flow cytometry. Genomic DNA was isolated from every sorted fraction and measured by UV absorbance on a Nanodrop 2000c.

Results and caveats for the whole study, not just this receptor: The genetic and exposure-history diversity represented was limited by the small number of donors. Pairwise subsampling indicated that sequencing depth was expected to affect the degree of clonotype sharing among donors. Naive subsets generally had larger estimated clonotype richness than memory subsets. Sharing across a few donors was observed for approximately 5% of naive CD4, around 3.5% of naive CD8, 2.3% of memory CD4, and around 0.4% of memory CD8 clonotypes. Incomplete sequencing was indicated by rarefaction of sorted-subset datasets, despite the large sequencing depth. Only blood was sampled, and tissue TCR repertoires likely differ from those in blood. Compared with non-shared clonotypes, clonotypes shared by all four sorted-subset donors had higher generation probabilities.

Remarks on this clone: It lacks a known antigen. No quality values exist for individual bases; no much larger clone is one base distant.

Sequencing input: naive CD4+ T cells sorted from blood. In light of the paper, this sample's cell subset or site label describes: CD45RA+ positively selected. Recombination linked TRBV19 to TRBJ1-5; the D gene is not confidently resolved. The TCR was taken from a man aged 30 to 45 in good health. The CDR3: CASASPGNQPQHF. The nucleotide sequence is TGTGCCAGTGCCTCCCCAGGAAATCAGCCCCAGCATTTT.